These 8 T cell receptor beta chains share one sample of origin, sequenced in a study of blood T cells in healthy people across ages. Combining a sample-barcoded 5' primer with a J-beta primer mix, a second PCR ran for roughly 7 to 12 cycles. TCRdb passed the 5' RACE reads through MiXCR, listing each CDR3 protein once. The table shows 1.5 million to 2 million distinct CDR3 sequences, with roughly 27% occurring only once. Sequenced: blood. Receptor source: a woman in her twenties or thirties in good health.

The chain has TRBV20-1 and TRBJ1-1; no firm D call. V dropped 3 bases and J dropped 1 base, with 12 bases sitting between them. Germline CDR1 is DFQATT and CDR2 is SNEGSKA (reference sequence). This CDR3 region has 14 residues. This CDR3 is CSARGLRRNTEAFF. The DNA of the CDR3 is TGCAGTGCTAGGGGATTGAGAAGGAACACTGAAGCTTTCTTT.

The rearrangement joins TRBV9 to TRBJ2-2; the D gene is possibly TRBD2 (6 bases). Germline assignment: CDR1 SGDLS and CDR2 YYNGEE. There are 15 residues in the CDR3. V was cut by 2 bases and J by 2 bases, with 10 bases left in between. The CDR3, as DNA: TGTGCCAGCAGCGTCGAAGGACTAAACACCGGGGAGCTGTTTTTT. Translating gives CASSVEGLNTGELFF. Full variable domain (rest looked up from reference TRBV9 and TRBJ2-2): DSGVTQTPKHLITATGQRVTLRCSPRSGDLSVYWYQQSLDQGLQFLIQYYNGEERAKGNILERFSAQQFPDLHSELNLSSLELGDSALYFCASSVEGLNTGELFFGEGSRLTVL.

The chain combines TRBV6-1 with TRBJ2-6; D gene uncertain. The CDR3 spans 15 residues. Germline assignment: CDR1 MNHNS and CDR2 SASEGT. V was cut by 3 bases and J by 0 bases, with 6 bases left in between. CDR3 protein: CASSEFFSGANVLTF. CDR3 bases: TGTGCCAGCAGTGAGTTTTTCTCTGGGGCCAACGTCCTGACTTTC.

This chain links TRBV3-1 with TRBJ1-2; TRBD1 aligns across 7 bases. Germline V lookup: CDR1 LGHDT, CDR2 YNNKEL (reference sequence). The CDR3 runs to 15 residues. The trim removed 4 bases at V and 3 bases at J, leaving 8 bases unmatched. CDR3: CASSPGQVGDYGYTF. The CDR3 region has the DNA TGTGCCAGCAGCCCTGGACAGGTCGGCGACTATGGCTACACCTTC.

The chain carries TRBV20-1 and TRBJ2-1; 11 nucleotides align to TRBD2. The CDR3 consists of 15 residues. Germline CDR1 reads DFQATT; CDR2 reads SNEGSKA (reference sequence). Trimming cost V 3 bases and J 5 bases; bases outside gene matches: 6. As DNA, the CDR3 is TGCAGTGCTAGGTCTAGCGGGAGGCTGGACAATGAGCAGTTCTTC. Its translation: CSARSSGRLDNEQFF.

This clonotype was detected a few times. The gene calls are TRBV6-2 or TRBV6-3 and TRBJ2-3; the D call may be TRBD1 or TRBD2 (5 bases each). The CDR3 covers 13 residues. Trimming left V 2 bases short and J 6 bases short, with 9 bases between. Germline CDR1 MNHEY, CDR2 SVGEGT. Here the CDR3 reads CASSYEGMDTQYF. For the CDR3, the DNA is TGTGCCAGCAGTTACGAGGGGATGGATACGCAGTATTTT.

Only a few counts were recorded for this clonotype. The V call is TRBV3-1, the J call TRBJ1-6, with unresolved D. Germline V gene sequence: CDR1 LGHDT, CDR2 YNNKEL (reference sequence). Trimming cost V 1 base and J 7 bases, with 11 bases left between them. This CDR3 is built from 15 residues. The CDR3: CASSQGHSRNSPLHF. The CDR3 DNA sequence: TGTGCCAGCAGCCAAGGACATTCGCGCAATTCACCCCTCCACTTT.

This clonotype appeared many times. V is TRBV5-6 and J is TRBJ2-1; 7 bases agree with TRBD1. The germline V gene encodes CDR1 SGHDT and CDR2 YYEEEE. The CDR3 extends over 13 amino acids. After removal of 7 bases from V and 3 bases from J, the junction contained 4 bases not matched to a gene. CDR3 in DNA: TGTGCCAGCTTAGGGACAGTCTACAATGAGCAGTTCTTC. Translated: CASLGTVYNEQFF.